A single sample gave rise to the 17 T cell receptor beta chains below, sequenced in a study of T cell responses to AZD1222 COVID-19 vaccine. Measured with immunoSEQ multiplex PCR; TCRdb has only the in-frame clones, and not every one. The table lists around 150,000 clones, about 90% of them singletons. The starting material was peripheral blood, obtained 28 days after the second dose of the MenACWY control vaccine. The receptor source for this set is an adult who received the MenACWY meningococcal vaccine as a control.

V gene TRBV6-6 combines with J gene TRBJ1-5; unclear D gene. CDR1 MNHNY and CDR2 SVGAGI come from the germline V gene (reference sequence). The CDR3 spans 15 residues. Trimming stripped 8 bases from V and 4 bases from J, with 18 bases between. The CDR3 DNA follows: TGTGCCAGCCGACGGCGGGCAAACCCTAATCAGCCCCAGCATTTT. It encodes CASRRRANPNQPQHF.

This chain joins TRBV7-2 and TRBJ2-7, with 8 positions matching TRBD2. Germline assignment: CDR1 SGHTA and CDR2 FQGNSA. This CDR3 spans 15 amino acids. V dropped 0 bases and J dropped 3; count of bases not matched to a gene: 4. The CDR3 region has the DNA TGTGCCAGCAGCTTAGCAAGCCTAGCGGGCTACGAGCAGTACTTC. Translated, it gives CASSLASLAGYEQYF.

The rearrangement uses TRBV3-1 (or the pseudogene TRBV3-2) and TRBJ2-2, with D uncertain. V was trimmed by 3 bases and J by 7 bases, leaving 6 bases between them. Per germline, CDR1 LGHDT and CDR2 YNNKEL (reference sequence). The CDR3 covers 12 residues. CDR3 nucleotide sequence: TGTGCCAGCAGCCATTCAGGCGGGGAGCTGTTTTTT. This codes for CASSHSGGELFF.

The chain is built from TRBV11-3 and TRBJ1-1; no clear D. Germline CDR1 SGHNT, CDR2 YENEEA. CDR3 size: 13 residues. V was cut by 5 bases and J by 3 bases, with 10 bases left in between. The CDR3 DNA reads as TGTGCCAGCAGCCCTATTAAAGACACTGAAGCTTTCTTT. Translating it yields CASSPIKDTEAFF.

The CDR3 protein is CASTYRGQGMYTF. CDR3 in DNA: TGTGCCAGCACCTACCGAGGGCAAGGAATGTACACCTTC. The gene calls are TRBV21-1 and TRBJ1-2. TRBV21-1 is designated a pseudogene. This CDR3 has 13 amino acids.

A single count supports this clone. The J gene is TRBJ1-2, the V gene TRBV14, with 7 bases fitting TRBD1. CDR3 length: 14 residues. The germline V gene has CDR1 SGHDN and CDR2 FVKESK. Losses at the gene ends were 2 bases for V and 5 bases for J; bases not matched to a gene: 5. CDR3: CASSQWAGGYGYTF. The CDR3 bases are TGTGCCAGCAGCCAATGGGCAGGGGGATATGGCTACACCTTC.

The genes are TRBV5-6 and TRBJ2-7, with 13 bases matching TRBD2. The CDR3 extends over 16 amino acids. CDR1 and CDR2 (germline): SGHDT, YYEEEE. V was clipped by 4 bases and J by 2 bases; unmatched bases: 6. This CDR3 reads CASSQWGLAGPYEQYF. The CDR3 nucleotides are TGTGCCAGCAGCCAATGGGGACTAGCGGGACCCTACGAGCAGTACTTC.

In its sample, this clone was seen once. The chain is built from TRBV7-3 and TRBJ2-7; 7 bases line up with TRBD1. The CDR3 runs 13 residues. CDR1 and CDR2 from the germline V gene are SGHTA and FQGTGA. J lost 1 base, V lost 4 bases, and 1 base had no gene match. The chain's CDR3 is CASSSGQSYEQYF. The CDR3 DNA sequence: TGTGCCAGCAGCTCGGGACAGTCCTACGAGCAGTACTTC.

The V call is TRBV19, the J call TRBJ2-1; D not resolved. The CDR3 runs to 12 residues. Deletions cut 5 bases from V and 10 bases from J, with 12 bases between. Looked up from germline, CDR1 is LNHDA and CDR2 is SQIVND (reference sequence). As DNA, the CDR3 is TGTGCCAGTAGTGCCCCCCCGCGGGAGCAGTTCTTC. Translated: CASSAPPREQFF.

The CDR3 DNA reads as TGCGCCAGCAGCTTGGGGGACAGGGCGAACACCGGGGAGCTGTTTTTT. This gives the protein CASSLGDRANTGELFF. V gene TRBV5-1 combines with J gene TRBJ2-2; 9 bases agree with TRBD1. Looked up from germline, CDR1 is SGHRS and CDR2 is YFSETQ. The J segment lost 0 bases and the V segment lost 0 bases, leaving 0 bases of the junction unmatched. The CDR3 consists of 16 residues.

The chain joins TRBV21-1 to TRBJ2-5; the D call in the table, TRBD2, was not verified against the DNA. TRBV21-1 represents a pseudogene. The CDR3 has 16 amino acids. CDR3 residues: CASSKVGEQEQETQYF. As DNA, the CDR3 is TGTGCCAGCAGCAAAGTAGGAGAGCAAGAGCAAGAGACCCAGTACTTC.

This clone showed up just once. The V call is TRBV10-2, the J call TRBJ1-1; D uncertain. Germline lookup yields CDR1 WSHSY and CDR2 SAAADI. V was clipped by 2 bases and J by 2 bases, with 0 bases between them. This CDR3 is built from 11 residues. The CDR3 DNA sequence: TGCGCCAGCAGTGAGAACACTGAAGCTTTCTTT. Its protein product is CASSENTEAFF.

V and J are TRBV4-3 and TRBJ1-1; TRBD1 is a possible D gene (6 bases). CDR1 and CDR2 from the germline V gene are LGHNA and YSLEER. Trimming pared 2 bases from V and 6 bases from J, leaving 16 bases between. The CDR3 spans 15 residues. The CDR3 reads CASSQTITGQSEAFF. The DNA of the CDR3 is TGCGCCAGCAGCCAAACCATCACCGGACAGTCTGAAGCTTTCTTT.

The genes are TRBV6-5 and TRBJ1-3, with D tentatively TRBD1 (6 bases). The V and J ends lost 6 bases and 2 bases respectively, with 11 bases between them. The CDR3 is 14 residues long. CDR1 is MNHEY and CDR2 is SVGAGI in the germline V gene. The CDR3 loop reads CASRMRQAGNTIYF. The CDR3 DNA is TGTGCCAGCAGGATGAGACAGGCTGGAAACACCATATATTTT.

The V and J genes are TRBV12-3 or TRBV12-4 and TRBJ2-4, with 8 bases that match TRBD1. CDR3 length equals 13 residues. Trimming removed 4 bases from V and 6 bases from J; junction bases left unmatched: 2. This chain's CDR3 is CASSWTGINIQYF. The CDR3 DNA sequence: TGTGCCAGCAGTTGGACAGGGATAAACATTCAGTACTTC.

The rearrangement joins TRBV10-2 to TRBJ1-2; D unclear. The V gene's germline CDR1 is WSHSY and CDR2 SAAADI. The CDR3 runs to 14 residues. V gave up 2 bases and J gave up 5 bases, with 12 bases separating them. CDR3 loop: CASSEPSVEYGYTF. The CDR3 DNA follows: TGCGCCAGCAGTGAGCCCTCGGTCGAGTATGGCTACACCTTC.

V is TRBV6-6 and J is TRBJ1-3, with unresolved D. Germline V CDR1 and CDR2: MNHNY, SVGAGI (reference sequence). The length of the CDR3 is 13 residues. V was shortened by 2 bases and J by 7 bases, with 9 bases between the two germline ends. CDR3 sequence: CASSYDWLNTIYF. Here the CDR3 DNA reads TGTGCCAGCAGTTACGACTGGTTGAACACCATATATTTT.